The 27 T cell receptor beta chains in this list originate from one sample, sequenced in a study of Ad26.COV2.S vaccination and SARS-CoV-2 variants (dated by TCRdb to the early 2020s). The treatment or condition tag for this specimen amounts to: around 19 received Ad26.COV2.S at low or high dose, single or two shots; 5 received placebo; per-sample allocation not given. For vaccine and placebo recipients, repertoires were sequenced using samples collected on day 63 after the first injection. The method was the immunoSEQ multiplex PCR assay. TCRdb took over this immuneACCESS table, retaining in-frame rearrangements with V and J assigned. Such tables are incomplete; in checked studies, under half of the missing clones stem from an unresolved V gene, and the remainder is unexplained. A total of around 320,000 clones appear in this sample, around 87% of them only once. About 3.5% of the sample lies in the top ten.

The sample was peripheral blood, taken in a trial of Ad26.COV2.S vaccine versus placebo. The receptors stem from a person aged 18 to 59 who received the Ad26.COV2.S COVID-19 vaccine or a placebo.

This clone occurred once. The chain employs TRBV5-1 and TRBJ2-5, with a possible D match to TRBD2 (5 bases). Germline assignment: CDR1 SGHRS and CDR2 YFSETQ. The CDR3 contains 13 residues. V dropped 0 bases and J dropped 7 bases, with 10 bases sitting between them. In nucleotides, the CDR3 is TGCGCCAGCAGCTTGGATACGGGGAGGACCCAGTACTTC. Translation gives CASSLDTGRTQYF. Together with reference TRBV5-1 and TRBJ2-5, the CDR3 gives the full variable domain: KAGVTQTPRYLIKTRGQQVTLSCSPISGHRSVSWYQQTPGQGLQFLFEYFSETQRNKGNFPGRFSGRQFSNSRSEMNVSTLELGDSALYLCASSLDTGRTQYFGPGTRLLVL.

This chain connects TRBV4-2 to TRBJ2-3, with D possibly TRBD2 on 6 matching bases. V was shortened by 0 bases and J by 3 bases, with 13 bases between the two germline ends. The CDR3 is 16 residues long. The germline V gene encodes CDR1 LGHNA and CDR2 YNFKEQ. CDR3 DNA sequence: TGTGCCAGCAGCCAAGAACCGGGGGTGGGTACAGATACGCAGTATTTT. Its translation is CASSQEPGVGTDTQYF.

The rearrangement uses TRBV5-1 and TRBJ2-3; no firm D call. Between the trimmed V and J ends, which lost 0 bases and 4 bases, there was a span of 9 bases. The CDR3 extends over 14 amino acids. Germline values: CDR1 SGHRS, CDR2 YFSETQ. CDR3 sequence: CASSLGGRADTQYF. In DNA, the CDR3 is TGCGCCAGCAGCTTGGGGGGTAGGGCAGATACGCAGTATTTT.

The chain has TRBV6-5 and TRBJ2-4, with D possibly TRBD2 on 5 matching bases. This CDR3 comprises 15 residues. Germline loops: CDR1 MNHEY, CDR2 SVGAGI. V was shortened by 5 bases and J by 5 bases, with 16 bases between the two germline ends. The CDR3 DNA follows: TGTGCCAGCAGTCCTCTGACGGGGAGCCAAAACATTCAGTACTTC. As protein: CASSPLTGSQNIQYF.

This clone was picked up one time. The chain recombines TRBV27 with TRBJ2-2; 8 bases are shared with TRBD1. Germline V gene data show CDR1 as MNHEY and CDR2 as SMNVEV (reference sequence). The CDR3 length is 14 residues. Trimming at V came to 6 bases and at J to 3 bases, leaving 3 bases not matched to a gene. The CDR3 DNA follows: TGTGCCAGCAGCAAGGGACAGGACACCGGGGAGCTGTTTTTT. Amino acids: CASSKGQDTGELFF.

This chain links TRBV5-4 with TRBJ2-7, with TRBD2 identical over 7 bases. Germline values: CDR1 SGHNT, CDR2 YYREEE (reference sequence). The CDR3 is 14 amino acids. V shed 4 bases, J shed 3 bases, and the junction held 7 bases outside the gene matches. CDR3: CASSPWGEGYEQYF. In DNA form, the CDR3 reads TGTGCCAGCAGCCCTTGGGGGGAGGGCTACGAGCAGTACTTC.

In DNA form, the CDR3 reads TGTGCCAGCAGCCCCGGCCTCGGACGGATCGACTATGGCTACACCTTC. It translates to CASSPGLGRIDYGYTF. The V call is TRBV7-2, the J call TRBJ1-2; D is unresolved. V lost 5 bases, J lost 3 bases, and 19 bases lay in between. CDR1 and CDR2 (germline): SGHTA, FQGNSA. This CDR3 is built from 16 residues.

The rearrangement uses TRBV6-6 and TRBJ2-7; 9 positions agree with TRBD1. The germline gives CDR1 MNHNY, CDR2 SVGAGI (reference sequence). Trimming took 4 bases from V and 4 from J; bases not matched to a gene: 11. This CDR3 has 16 residues. CDR3: CASSSAPGQGPYEQYF. In DNA form, the CDR3 reads TGTGCCAGCAGTTCTGCGCCGGGACAGGGCCCGTACGAGCAGTACTTC.

The rearrangement joins TRBV5-1 to TRBJ2-7; the D gene is possibly TRBD1 (5 bases). This CDR3 is 15 amino acids long. The V gene's germline CDR1 is SGHRS and CDR2 YFSETQ. Trimming removed 4 bases at V and 0 bases at J, with 14 bases between. Here the CDR3 reads CASSLESGNSYEQYF. The CDR3 coding sequence is TGCGCCAGCAGCCTGGAATCAGGGAACTCCTACGAGCAGTACTTC. Combining the CDR3 with reference TRBV5-1 and TRBJ2-7 gives the whole variable domain KAGVTQTPRYLIKTRGQQVTLSCSPISGHRSVSWYQQTPGQGLQFLFEYFSETQRNKGNFPGRFSGRQFSNSRSEMNVSTLELGDSALYLCASSLESGNSYEQYFGPGTRLTVT.

This clone was counted once. The chain couples TRBV7-9 to TRBJ2-5; D not certain. The CDR3 is 13 residues long. From germline, CDR1 is SEHNR and CDR2 FQNEAQ (reference sequence). V lost 5 bases and J lost 3, with 10 bases in between. The CDR3 nucleotides are TGTGCCAGCAGCCGACTCCCTGAAGAGACCCAGTACTTC. Protein sequence: CASSRLPEETQYF.

The chain couples TRBV19 to TRBJ2-7, with 8 bases fitting TRBD1. Unmatched junction bases numbered 9, after V lost 5 bases and J lost 6 bases. Per the germline V gene, CDR1 is LNHDA and CDR2 is SQIVND (reference sequence). The CDR3 is made up of 14 amino acids. The CDR3 is CASSPGTGSAEQYF. In nucleotides, the CDR3 is TGTGCCAGTAGTCCTGGGACAGGATCGGCCGAGCAGTACTTC.

This chain links TRBV27 with TRBJ1-1, with a tentative D call TRBD1 (6 bases). Germline V CDR1 and CDR2: MNHEY, SMNVEV (reference sequence). V was cut by 6 bases and J by 7 bases, with 12 bases left in between. The CDR3 sequence is 12 residues long. The DNA for the CDR3 is TGTGCCAGCAGCAGAACAGGGAGTGAAGCTTTCTTT. Translated: CASSRTGSEAFF.

The chain links TRBV27 to TRBJ2-7; D is uncertain. V was pared by 6 bases and J by 3 bases, with 3 bases between. Germline values: CDR1 MNHEY, CDR2 SMNVEV (reference sequence). The CDR3 has 10 residues. CDR3 sequence: CASSYYEQYF. In DNA form, the CDR3 reads TGTGCCAGCAGCTACTACGAGCAGTACTTC.

This clone has a single count. The V gene is TRBV7-2, the J gene TRBJ2-7, with 8 bases fitting TRBD1. Germline V lookup: CDR1 SGHTA, CDR2 FQGNSA. The length of the CDR3 is 14 residues. J lost 3 bases, V lost 4 bases, and 5 bases had no gene match. CDR3 amino acids: CASSYTGQGYEQYF. As DNA, the CDR3 is TGTGCCAGCAGCTACACAGGACAGGGCTACGAGCAGTACTTC.

The rearrangement links TRBV15 to TRBJ1-6; TRBD1 agrees at 8 bases. CDR3 length: 14 amino acids. The V gene end was trimmed by 1 base and the J gene end by 7 bases; junction bases not matched to a gene: 0. Per germline, CDR1 LNHNV and CDR2 YYDKDF (reference sequence). This CDR3 is CATSRGQGNSPLHF. The CDR3 region has the DNA TGTGCCACCAGCAGAGGACAGGGGAATTCACCCCTCCACTTT.

The rearrangement uses TRBV3-1 (or the pseudogene TRBV3-2) and TRBJ2-7, with 9 positions matching TRBD1. CDR1 is LGHDT and CDR2 is YNNKEL in the germline V gene (reference sequence). The junction had 7 bases not matched to a gene; V was cut back by 3 bases and J by 1 base. This CDR3 has 16 amino acids. CDR3 in amino acids: CASSHLPGTGSYEQYF. In nucleotides, the CDR3 is TGTGCCAGCAGCCACCTCCCCGGGACAGGGTCCTACGAGCAGTACTTC.

This clone has more than one count but fewer than ten. The chain is built from TRBV15 and TRBJ2-3; 8 bases are shared with TRBD2. Germline V lookup: CDR1 LNHNV, CDR2 YYDKDF (reference sequence). The CDR3 runs 14 residues. The V gene end was trimmed by 8 bases and the J gene end by 2 bases; junction bases not matched to a gene: 6. As DNA, the CDR3 is TGTGCCACCTTGGAGCGGGGGCCCACAGATACGCAGTATTTT. Translated, it gives CATLERGPTDTQYF.

The chain uses TRBV19 and TRBJ1-4, with 8 bases fitting TRBD1. Unmatched junction bases numbered 15, after V lost 5 bases and J lost 4 bases. CDR3 length: 18 residues. Germline V gene sequence: CDR1 LNHDA, CDR2 SQIVND (reference sequence). The CDR3 loop reads CASSPWFEAGQGNEKLFF. The CDR3 DNA is TGTGCCAGTAGTCCATGGTTCGAGGCAGGACAGGGTAATGAAAAACTGTTTTTT.

The chain has TRBV7-5 and TRBJ1-2. TRBV7-5 is a pseudogene locus. CDR3 length: 13 amino acids. The CDR3 loop is CARSLRVFYGYTF. The CDR3 coding sequence is TGTGCCAGAAGCTTACGGGTTTTCTATGGCTACACCTTC.

The chain recombines TRBV15 with TRBJ2-7; TRBD2 agrees at 7 bases. The V and J ends lost 8 bases and 6 bases, in that order; junction bases with no gene match: 13. Germline V gives CDR1 LNHNV, CDR2 YYDKDF (reference sequence). This CDR3 region has 14 residues. The CDR3 protein is CATAARTSQGEQYF. Written as DNA, the CDR3 is TGTGCCACCGCGGCCCGGACTAGTCAAGGCGAGCAGTACTTC.

This chain connects TRBV7-9 to TRBJ1-2, with D possibly being TRBD1 (5 bases). V lost 3 bases and J 8 bases, leaving 16 bases between the germline ends. Germline CDR1 reads SEHNR; CDR2 reads FQNEAQ (reference sequence). CDR3 length equals 14 residues. For the CDR3, the DNA is TGTGCCAGCAGCTTTATCGAGGGAAGGGGAGGCTACACCTTC. It is translated as CASSFIEGRGGYTF.

The rearrangement joins TRBV2 to TRBJ2-1; D remains ambiguous. This CDR3 has 11 residues. Germline V lookup: CDR1 SNHLY, CDR2 FYNNEI. Trimming stripped 0 bases from V and 15 bases from J, with 9 bases between. The CDR3 reads CASSEAGPRFF. In DNA, the CDR3 is TGTGCCAGCAGTGAAGCTGGGCCCCGGTTCTTC.

The chain uses TRBV9 and TRBJ1-1; 9 bases agree with TRBD1. CDR3 length equals 17 residues. After removal of 4 bases from V and 5 bases from J, the junction contained 15 bases not matched to a gene. Germline CDR1 SGDLS, CDR2 YYNGEE. CDR3 DNA sequence: TGTGCCAGCAGCTCCAACCCAACAGGGGGCGGATGGACTGAAGCTTTCTTT. It translates to CASSSNPTGGGWTEAFF.

V and J are TRBV19 and TRBJ1-2, with TRBD1 as a possible D gene (6 bases). Germline-derived CDR1 and CDR2 are LNHDA and SQIVND (reference sequence). Trimming cost V 7 bases and J 7 bases, with 10 bases left between them. The CDR3 covers 11 residues. The CDR3 nucleotides are TGTGCCAGTATAGGGGGTCGTGGCTACACCTTC. Translation: CASIGGRGYTF.

In its sample, this clone was seen once. The chain recombines TRBV7-2 with TRBJ2-6, with 7 bases that match TRBD1. CDR1 and CDR2 (germline): SGHTA, FQGNSA. The CDR3 is 15 amino acids. The ends lost 4 bases at V and 4 bases at J; junction bases unmatched: 4. CDR3 DNA sequence: TGTGCCAGCAGCTCCAGGACAGGAGGGGCCAACGTCCTGACTTTC. Translated, it gives CASSSRTGGANVLTF.

The chain employs TRBV3-1 (or the pseudogene TRBV3-2) and TRBJ1-1; TRBD1 is a possible D gene (6 bases). The CDR3 spans 16 residues. Germline CDR1 and CDR2: LGHDT and YNNKEL (reference sequence). V lost 3 bases and J lost 0, with 14 bases in between. The CDR3 is CASSQDSRRLNTEAFF. In nucleotides, the CDR3 is TGTGCCAGCAGCCAGGACAGCCGACGGCTGAACACTGAAGCTTTCTTT.

The chain links TRBV9 to TRBJ2-3; the D gene is possibly TRBD2 (6 bases). Germline V CDR1 and CDR2: SGDLS, YYNGEE. V gave up 6 bases and J gave up 6 bases, with 14 bases separating them. The CDR3 covers 13 residues. CDR3 DNA: TGTGCCAGCATGGACGAGAGCGGGGATACGCAGTATTTT. It specifies CASMDESGDTQYF.